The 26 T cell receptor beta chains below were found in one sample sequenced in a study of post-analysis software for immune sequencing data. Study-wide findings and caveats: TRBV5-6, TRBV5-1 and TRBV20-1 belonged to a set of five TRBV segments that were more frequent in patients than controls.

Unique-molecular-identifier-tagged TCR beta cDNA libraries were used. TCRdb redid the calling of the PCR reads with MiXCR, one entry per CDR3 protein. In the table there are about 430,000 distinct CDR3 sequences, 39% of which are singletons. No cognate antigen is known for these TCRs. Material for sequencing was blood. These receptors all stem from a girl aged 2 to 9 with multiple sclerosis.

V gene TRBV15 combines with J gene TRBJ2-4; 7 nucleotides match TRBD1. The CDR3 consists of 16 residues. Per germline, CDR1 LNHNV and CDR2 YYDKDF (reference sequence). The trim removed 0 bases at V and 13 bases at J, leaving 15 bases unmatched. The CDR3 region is CATSRERGTANRQQYF. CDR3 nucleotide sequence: TGTGCCACCAGCAGAGAGAGAGGGACAGCCAACCGTCAGCAGTACTTC.

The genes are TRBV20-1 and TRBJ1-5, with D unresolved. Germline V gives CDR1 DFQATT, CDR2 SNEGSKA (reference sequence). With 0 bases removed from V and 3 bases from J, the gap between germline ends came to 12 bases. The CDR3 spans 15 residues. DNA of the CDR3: TGCAGTGCTAGAGATTATCGGGGATCCAATCAGCCCCAGCATTTT. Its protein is CSARDYRGSNQPQHF.

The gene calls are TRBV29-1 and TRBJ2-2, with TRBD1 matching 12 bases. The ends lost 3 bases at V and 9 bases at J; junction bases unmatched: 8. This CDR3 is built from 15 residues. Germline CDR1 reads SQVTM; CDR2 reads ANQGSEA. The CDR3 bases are TGCAGCGTTGACCCGGGACAGGGGGCAGGGAGGGAGCTGTTTTTT. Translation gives CSVDPGQGAGRELFF.

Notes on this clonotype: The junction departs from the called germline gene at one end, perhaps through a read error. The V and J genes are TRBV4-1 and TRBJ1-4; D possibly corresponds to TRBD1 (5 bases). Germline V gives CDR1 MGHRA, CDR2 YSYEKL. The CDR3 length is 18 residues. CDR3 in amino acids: CAGSQVGRVRATNEKLFF. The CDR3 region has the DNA TGCGCCGGCAGCCAAGTAGGCAGGGTTCGGGCAACTAATGAAAAACTGTTTTTT.

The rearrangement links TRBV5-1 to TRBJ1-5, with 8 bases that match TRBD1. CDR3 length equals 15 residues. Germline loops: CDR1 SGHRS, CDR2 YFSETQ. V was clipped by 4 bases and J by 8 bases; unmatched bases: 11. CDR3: CASSPTGAPREPQHF. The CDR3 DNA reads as TGCGCCAGCAGCCCGACAGGGGCTCCGCGGGAGCCCCAGCATTTT.

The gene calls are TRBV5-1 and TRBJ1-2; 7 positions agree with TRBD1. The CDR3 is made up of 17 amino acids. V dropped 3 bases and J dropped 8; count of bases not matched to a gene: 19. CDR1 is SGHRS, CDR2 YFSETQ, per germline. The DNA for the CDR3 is TGCGCCAGCAGCTCCAGACCGGAACAGGGGACAGCTATGGGCTACACCTTC. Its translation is CASSSRPEQGTAMGYTF.

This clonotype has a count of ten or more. CDR3 in amino acids: CSVAVSSYEQYF. The CDR3 DNA reads TGCAGCGTAGCTGTCTCCTCCTACGAGCAGTACTTC. The chain couples TRBV29-1 to TRBJ2-7; D remains ambiguous. Germline loops: CDR1 SQVTM, CDR2 ANQGSEA. V was pared by 6 bases and J by 0 bases, with 9 bases between. This CDR3 has 12 amino acids.

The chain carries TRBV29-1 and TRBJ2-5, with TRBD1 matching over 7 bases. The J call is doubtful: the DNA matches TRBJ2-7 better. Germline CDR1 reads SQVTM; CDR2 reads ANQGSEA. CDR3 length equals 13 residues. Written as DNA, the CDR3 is TGCAGCGTTGGAGAGACAGGGACCTACGAGCAGTACTTC. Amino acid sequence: CSVGETGTYEQYF.

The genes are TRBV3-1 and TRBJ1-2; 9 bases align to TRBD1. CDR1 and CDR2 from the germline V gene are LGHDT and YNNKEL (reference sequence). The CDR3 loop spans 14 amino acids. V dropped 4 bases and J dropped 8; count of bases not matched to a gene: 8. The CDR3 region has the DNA TGTGCCAGCAGCCGCGGACAGGGGAGAAAAGGCTACACCTTC. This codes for CASSRGQGRKGYTF. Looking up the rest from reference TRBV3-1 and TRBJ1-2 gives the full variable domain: DTAVSQTPKYLVTQMGNDKSIKCEQNLGHDTMYWYKQDSKKFLKIMFSYNNKELIINETVPNRFSPKSPDKAHLNLHINSLELGDSAVYFCASSRGQGRKGYTFGSGTRLTVV.

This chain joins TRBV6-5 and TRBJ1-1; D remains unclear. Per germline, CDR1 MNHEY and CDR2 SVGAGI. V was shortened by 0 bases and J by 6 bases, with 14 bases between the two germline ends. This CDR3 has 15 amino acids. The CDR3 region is CASSYSRHQEAEAFF. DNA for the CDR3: TGTGCCAGCAGTTACTCCAGACACCAAGAGGCTGAAGCTTTCTTT.

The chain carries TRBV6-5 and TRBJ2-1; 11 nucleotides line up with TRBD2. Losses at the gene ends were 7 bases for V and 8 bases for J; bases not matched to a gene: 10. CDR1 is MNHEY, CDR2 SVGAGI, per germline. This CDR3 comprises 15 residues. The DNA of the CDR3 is TGTGCCAGCACCTTAGCGGGAGGGCCTCGTGATGAGCAGTTCTTC. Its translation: CASTLAGGPRDEQFF.

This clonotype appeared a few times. CDR3 protein: CSSEGESYGYTF. The CDR3 region has the DNA TGCAGCTCCGAGGGGGAATCCTATGGCTACACCTTC. The J gene is TRBJ1-2, the V gene TRBV29-1; D might be TRBD1 (6 bases). CDR1 is SQVTM, CDR2 ANQGSEA, per germline. This CDR3 has 12 residues. V was shortened by 8 bases and J by 4 bases, with 14 bases between the two germline ends.

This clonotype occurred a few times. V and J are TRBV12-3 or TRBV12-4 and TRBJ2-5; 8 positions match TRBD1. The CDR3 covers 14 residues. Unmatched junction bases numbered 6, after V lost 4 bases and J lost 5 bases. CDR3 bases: TGTGCCAGCAGTTCAGGGGGCGATTGGGAGACCCAGTACTTC. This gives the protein CASSSGGDWETQYF.

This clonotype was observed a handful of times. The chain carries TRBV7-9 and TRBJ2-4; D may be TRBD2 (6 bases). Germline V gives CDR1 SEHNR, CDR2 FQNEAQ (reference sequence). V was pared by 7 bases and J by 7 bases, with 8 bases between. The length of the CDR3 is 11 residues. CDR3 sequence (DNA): TGTGCCAGCACCGGAGGGAACATTCAGTACTTC. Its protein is CASTGGNIQYF.

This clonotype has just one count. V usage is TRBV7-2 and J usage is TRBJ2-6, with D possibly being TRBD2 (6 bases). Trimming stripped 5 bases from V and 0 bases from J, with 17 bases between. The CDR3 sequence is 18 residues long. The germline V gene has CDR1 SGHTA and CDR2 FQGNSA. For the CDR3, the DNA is TGTGCCAGCAGCCCCCGGGGGTTCCTTAACTCTGGGGCCAACGTCCTGACTTTC. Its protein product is CASSPRGFLNSGANVLTF.

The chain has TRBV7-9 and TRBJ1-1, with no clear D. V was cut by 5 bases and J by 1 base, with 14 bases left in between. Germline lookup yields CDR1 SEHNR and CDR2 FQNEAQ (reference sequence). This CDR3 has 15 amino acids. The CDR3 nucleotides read TGTGCCAGCAGCATACTACCCAATTCGAACACTGAAGCTTTCTTT. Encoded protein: CASSILPNSNTEAFF.

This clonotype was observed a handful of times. CDR3: CASSFSPISYEQYF. CDR3 nucleotide sequence: TGTGCCAGCAGTTTTTCCCCCATCTCCTACGAGCAGTACTTC. The chain combines TRBV12-3 or TRBV12-4 with TRBJ2-7; D is uncertain. CDR3 length equals 14 residues. Trimming removed 3 bases at V and 0 bases at J, with 9 bases between.

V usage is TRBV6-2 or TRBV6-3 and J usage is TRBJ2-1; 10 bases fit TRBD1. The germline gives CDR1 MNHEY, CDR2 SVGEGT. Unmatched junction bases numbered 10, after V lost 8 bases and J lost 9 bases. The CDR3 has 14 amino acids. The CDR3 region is CASRGDRGVIEQFF. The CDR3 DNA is TGTGCCAGCCGGGGGGACAGGGGTGTCATTGAGCAGTTCTTC.

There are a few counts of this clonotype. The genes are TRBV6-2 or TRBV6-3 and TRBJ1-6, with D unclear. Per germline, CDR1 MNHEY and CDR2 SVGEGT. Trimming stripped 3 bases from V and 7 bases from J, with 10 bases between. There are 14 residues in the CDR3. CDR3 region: CASSYFGLNSPLHF. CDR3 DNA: TGTGCCAGCAGTTATTTTGGACTAAATTCACCCCTCCACTTT.

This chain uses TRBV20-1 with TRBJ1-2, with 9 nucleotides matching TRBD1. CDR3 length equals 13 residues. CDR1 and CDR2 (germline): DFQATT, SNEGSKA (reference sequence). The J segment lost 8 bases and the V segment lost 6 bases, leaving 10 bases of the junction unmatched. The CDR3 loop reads CSAFRQGGRGYTF. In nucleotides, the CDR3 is TGCAGTGCCTTCCGACAGGGGGGTCGAGGCTACACCTTC.

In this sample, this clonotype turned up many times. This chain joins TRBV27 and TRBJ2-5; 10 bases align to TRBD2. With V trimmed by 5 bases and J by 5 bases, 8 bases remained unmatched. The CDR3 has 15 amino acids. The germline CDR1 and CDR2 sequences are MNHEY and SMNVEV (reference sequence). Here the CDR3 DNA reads TGTGCCAGCAGTCCCGGGACTAGCGCGTTGGAGACCCAGTACTTC. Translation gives CASSPGTSALETQYF.

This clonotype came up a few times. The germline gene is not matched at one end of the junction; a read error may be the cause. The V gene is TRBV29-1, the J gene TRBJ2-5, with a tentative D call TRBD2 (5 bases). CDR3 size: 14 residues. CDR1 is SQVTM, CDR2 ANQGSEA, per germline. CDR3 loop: CSVGPVGYQETQYF. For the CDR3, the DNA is TGTAGCGTTGGACCTGTGGGGTACCAAGAGACCCAGTACTTC.

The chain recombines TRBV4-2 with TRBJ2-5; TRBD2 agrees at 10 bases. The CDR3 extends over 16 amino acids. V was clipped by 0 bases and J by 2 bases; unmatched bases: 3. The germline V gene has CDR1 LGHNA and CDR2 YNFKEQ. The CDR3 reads CASSQDFSGGQETQYF. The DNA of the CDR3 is TGTGCCAGCAGCCAAGATTTTAGCGGGGGGCAAGAGACCCAGTACTTC.

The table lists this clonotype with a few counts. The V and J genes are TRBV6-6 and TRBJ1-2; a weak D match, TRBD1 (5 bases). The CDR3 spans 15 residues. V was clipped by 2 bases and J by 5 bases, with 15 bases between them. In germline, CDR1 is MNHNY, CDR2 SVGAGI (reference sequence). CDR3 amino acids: CASSYPDKLHYGYTF. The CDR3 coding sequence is TGTGCCAGCAGTTACCCGGACAAATTGCATTATGGCTACACCTTC.

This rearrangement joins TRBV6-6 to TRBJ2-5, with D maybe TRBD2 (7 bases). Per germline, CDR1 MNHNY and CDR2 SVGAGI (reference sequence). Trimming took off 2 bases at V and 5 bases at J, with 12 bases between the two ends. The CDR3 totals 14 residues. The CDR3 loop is CASSYEGGRETQYF. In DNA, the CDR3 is TGTGCCAGCAGTTACGAGGGGGGGAGGGAGACCCAGTACTTC.

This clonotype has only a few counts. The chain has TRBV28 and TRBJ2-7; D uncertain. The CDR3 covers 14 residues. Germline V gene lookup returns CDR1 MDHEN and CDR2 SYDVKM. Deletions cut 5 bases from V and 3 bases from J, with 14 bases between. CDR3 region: CASSVDASVYEQYF. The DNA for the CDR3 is TGTGCCAGCAGTGTCGATGCGTCCGTCTACGAGCAGTACTTC.